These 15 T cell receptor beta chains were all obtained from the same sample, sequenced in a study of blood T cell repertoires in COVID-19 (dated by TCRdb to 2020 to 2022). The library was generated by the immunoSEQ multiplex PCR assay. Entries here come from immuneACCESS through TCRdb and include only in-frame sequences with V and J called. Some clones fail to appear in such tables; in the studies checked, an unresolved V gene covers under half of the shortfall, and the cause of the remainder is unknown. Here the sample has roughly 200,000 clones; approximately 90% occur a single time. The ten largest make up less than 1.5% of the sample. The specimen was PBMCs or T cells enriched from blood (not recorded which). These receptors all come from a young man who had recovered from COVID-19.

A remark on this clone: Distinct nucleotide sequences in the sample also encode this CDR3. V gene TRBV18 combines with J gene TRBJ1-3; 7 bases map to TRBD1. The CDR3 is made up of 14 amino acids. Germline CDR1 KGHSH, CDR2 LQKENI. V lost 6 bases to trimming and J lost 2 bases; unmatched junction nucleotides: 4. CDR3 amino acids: CASSPDRAGNTIYF. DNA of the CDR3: TGTGCCAGCTCTCCCGACAGGGCTGGAAACACCATATATTTT.

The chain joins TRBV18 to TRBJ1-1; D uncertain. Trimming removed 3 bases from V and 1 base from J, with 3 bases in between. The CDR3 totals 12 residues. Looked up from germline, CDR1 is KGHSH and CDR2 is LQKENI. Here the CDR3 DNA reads TGTGCCAGCTCACCCAAGAACACTGAAGCTTTCTTT. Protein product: CASSPKNTEAFF.

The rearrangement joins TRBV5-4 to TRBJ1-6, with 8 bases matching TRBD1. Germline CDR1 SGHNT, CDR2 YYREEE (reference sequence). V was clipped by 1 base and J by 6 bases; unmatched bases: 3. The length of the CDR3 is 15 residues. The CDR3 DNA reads TGTGCCAGCAGCTTGCCGGGACAGGCTAATTCACCCCTCCACTTT. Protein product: CASSLPGQANSPLHF.

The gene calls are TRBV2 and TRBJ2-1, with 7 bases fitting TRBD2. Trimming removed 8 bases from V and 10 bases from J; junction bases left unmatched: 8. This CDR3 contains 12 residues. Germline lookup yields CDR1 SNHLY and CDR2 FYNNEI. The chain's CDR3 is CASSPGRDEQFF. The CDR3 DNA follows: TGTGCCAGCTCCCCGGGGAGGGACGAGCAGTTCTTC.

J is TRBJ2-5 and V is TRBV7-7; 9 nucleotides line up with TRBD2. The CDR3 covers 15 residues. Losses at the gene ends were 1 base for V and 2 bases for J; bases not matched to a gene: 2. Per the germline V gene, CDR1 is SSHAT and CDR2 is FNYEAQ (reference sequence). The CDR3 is CASSLGLAEQETQYF. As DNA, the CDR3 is TGTGCCAGCAGCTTAGGACTAGCGGAACAAGAGACCCAGTACTTC.

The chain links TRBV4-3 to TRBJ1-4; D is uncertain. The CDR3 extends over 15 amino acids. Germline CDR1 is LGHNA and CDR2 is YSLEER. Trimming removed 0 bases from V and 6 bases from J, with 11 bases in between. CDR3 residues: CASSQDRTGYEKLFF. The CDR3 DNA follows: TGCGCCAGCAGCCAAGATAGGACGGGATATGAAAAACTGTTTTTT.

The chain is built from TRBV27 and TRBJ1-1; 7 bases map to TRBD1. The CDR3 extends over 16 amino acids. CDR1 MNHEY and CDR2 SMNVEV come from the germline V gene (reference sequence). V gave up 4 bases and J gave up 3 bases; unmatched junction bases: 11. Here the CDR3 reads CASSSFRQGRHTEAFF. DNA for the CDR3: TGTGCCAGCAGTTCCTTCAGACAGGGTAGGCACACTGAAGCTTTCTTT.

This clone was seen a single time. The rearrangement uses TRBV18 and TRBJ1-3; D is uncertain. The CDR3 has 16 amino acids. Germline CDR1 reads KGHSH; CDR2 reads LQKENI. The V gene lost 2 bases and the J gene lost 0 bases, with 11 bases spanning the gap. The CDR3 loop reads CASSPITASSGNTIYF. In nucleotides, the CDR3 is TGTGCCAGCTCACCAATCACTGCATCCTCTGGAAACACCATATATTTT.

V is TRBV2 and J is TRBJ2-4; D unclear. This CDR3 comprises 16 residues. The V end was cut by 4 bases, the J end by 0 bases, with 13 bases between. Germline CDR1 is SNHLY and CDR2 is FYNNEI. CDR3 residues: CASSVRRILAKNIQYF. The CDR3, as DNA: TGTGCCAGCAGTGTTCGGCGGATACTAGCCAAAAACATTCAGTACTTC.

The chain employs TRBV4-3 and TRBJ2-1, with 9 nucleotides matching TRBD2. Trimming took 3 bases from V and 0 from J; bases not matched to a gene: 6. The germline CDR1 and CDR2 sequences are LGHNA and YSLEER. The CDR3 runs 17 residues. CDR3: CASSHVAGDSSYNEQFF. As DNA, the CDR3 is TGCGCCAGCAGCCATGTAGCGGGGGATTCCTCCTACAATGAGCAGTTCTTC.

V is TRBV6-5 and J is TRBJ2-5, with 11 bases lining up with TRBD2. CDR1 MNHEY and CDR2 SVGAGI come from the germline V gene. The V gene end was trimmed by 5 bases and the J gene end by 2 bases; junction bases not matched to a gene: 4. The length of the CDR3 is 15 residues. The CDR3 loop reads CASSPSGGRQETQYF. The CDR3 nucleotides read TGTGCCAGCAGTCCTAGCGGGGGGCGACAAGAGACCCAGTACTTC.

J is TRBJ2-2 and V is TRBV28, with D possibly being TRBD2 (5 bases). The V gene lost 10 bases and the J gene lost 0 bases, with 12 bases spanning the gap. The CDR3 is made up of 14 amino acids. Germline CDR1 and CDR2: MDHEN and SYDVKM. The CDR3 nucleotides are TGTGCCACTCTTCCGGGGTCGAACACCGGGGAGCTGTTTTTT. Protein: CATLPGSNTGELFF.

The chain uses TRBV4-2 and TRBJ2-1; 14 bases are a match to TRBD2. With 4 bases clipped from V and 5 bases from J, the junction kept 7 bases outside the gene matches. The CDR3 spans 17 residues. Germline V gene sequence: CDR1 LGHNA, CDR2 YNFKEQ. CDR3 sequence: CASSPRTSGGYNNEQFF. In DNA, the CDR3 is TGTGCCAGCAGCCCACGGACTAGCGGGGGGTATAACAATGAGCAGTTCTTC.

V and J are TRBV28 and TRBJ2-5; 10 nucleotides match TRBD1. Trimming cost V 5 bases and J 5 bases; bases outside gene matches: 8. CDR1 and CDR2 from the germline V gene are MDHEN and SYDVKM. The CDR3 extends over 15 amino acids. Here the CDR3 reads CASSPRGTGVETQYF. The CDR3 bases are TGTGCCAGCAGTCCAAGGGGGACAGGGGTGGAGACCCAGTACTTC.

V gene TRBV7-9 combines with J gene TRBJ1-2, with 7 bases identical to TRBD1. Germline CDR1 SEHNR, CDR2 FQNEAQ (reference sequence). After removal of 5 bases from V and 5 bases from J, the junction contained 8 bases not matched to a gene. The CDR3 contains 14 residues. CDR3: CASSHGTDLYGYTF. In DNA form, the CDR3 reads TGTGCCAGCAGCCACGGGACAGATTTATATGGCTACACCTTC.